This TCR beta chain was sequenced for a study of blood T cell repertoires in COVID-19. In the study overall: Donors in the United States, Italy and Spain gave samples during acute or convalescent COVID-19. In each case, the material was cDNA or gDNA derived from T cells, B-cell-depleted T cells, or PBMCs.

Per the original data handling: Amplification of reference gene primers provided the estimated nucleated cell counts. This table comes from immunoSEQ multiplex PCR, and its TCRdb copy is limited to in-frame clones, with some not included. V and J calls and clone size follow that table, whereas D and trimming were derived from the DNA. This table holds some 21,000 clones, around 81% found once. Germline V gives CDR1 ENHRY, CDR2 SYGVKD. The CDR3 totals 13 residues. V was pared by 7 bases and J by 3 bases, with 3 bases of the junction left unmatched. The chain employs TRBV10-3 and TRBJ2-3, with 8 bases that match TRBD2. Sequenced material: peripheral blood. The source is a man aged 60 to 75 with active COVID-19. The CDR3 loop is CAITQRETDTQYF. CDR3 DNA: TGTGCCATCACCCAGCGGGAGACAGATACGCAGTATTTT.